These 9 T cell receptor beta chains originate from one sample sequenced in a study of graft-versus-host responses after intestinal transplantation. No antigen has been identified for these receptors. The method was immunoSEQ multiplex PCR; TCRdb's version includes in-frame clones alone and lacks a portion of them. The table lists about 85,000 clones, approximately 89% of them singletons, with 7.6% in the top ten. The source was unstimulated CD8+ T cells sorted from spleen or lymph node cells, collected before transplant. The receptors derive from a human donor who was the organ donor for an intestinal transplant.

The V and J genes are TRBV5-6 and TRBJ2-7; D possibly uses TRBD1 or TRBD2 (5 bases each). Trimming took 4 bases from V and 0 from J, leaving 11 bases between them. This CDR3 region has 14 residues. Germline values: CDR1 SGHDT, CDR2 YYEEEE. The CDR3 nucleotides are TGTGCCAGCAGCAGGGTTGGGGGCTCCTACGAGCAGTACTTC. Encoded protein: CASSRVGGSYEQYF.

The chain couples TRBV4-1 to TRBJ2-3, with D unclear. Germline values: CDR1 MGHRA, CDR2 YSYEKL. This CDR3 contains 12 residues. V shed 5 bases and J shed 1 base, with 4 bases lying between them. CDR3: CASSSGTDTQYF. For the CDR3, the DNA is TGCGCCAGCAGCTCCGGCACAGATACGCAGTATTTT.

The rearrangement uses TRBV6-1 and TRBJ2-1, with D tentatively TRBD2 (6 bases). This CDR3 has 17 residues. The germline V gene encodes CDR1 MNHNS and CDR2 SASEGT. V was cut by 1 base and J by 0 bases, with 13 bases left in between. The chain's CDR3 is CASSEVERAGSYNEQFF. CDR3 nucleotide sequence: TGTGCCAGCAGTGAAGTCGAGCGGGCCGGCTCCTACAATGAGCAGTTCTTC.

The chain links TRBV7-2 to TRBJ1-3, with 11 bases identical to TRBD1. V lost 5 bases to trimming and J lost 2 bases; unmatched junction nucleotides: 2. The germline CDR1 and CDR2 sequences are SGHTA and FQGNSA. The CDR3 contains 15 residues. CDR3 bases: TGTGCCAGCAGCCGGGACAGGGGGGCTGGAAACACCATATATTTT. Encoded protein: CASSRDRGAGNTIYF.

The chain couples TRBV13 to TRBJ2-7; TRBD1 agrees at 11 bases. CDR3 length equals 15 residues. Germline V gene data show CDR1 as PRHDT and CDR2 as FYEKMQ (reference sequence). V lost 2 bases to trimming and J lost 3 bases; unmatched junction nucleotides: 3. The CDR3 protein is CASSLSGTGGYEQYF. CDR3 bases: TGTGCCAGCAGCTTATCCGGGACAGGGGGCTACGAGCAGTACTTC.

This rearrangement joins TRBV5-1 to TRBJ2-1, with TRBD2 identical over 8 bases. Losses at the gene ends were 4 bases for V and 3 bases for J; bases not matched to a gene: 6. The CDR3 totals 15 residues. Germline values: CDR1 SGHRS, CDR2 YFSETQ. CDR3: CASSGGLGFYNEQFF. The CDR3 bases are TGCGCCAGCAGCGGGGGACTAGGCTTCTACAATGAGCAGTTCTTC.

A remark on this clone: The sample contains more than one DNA sequence encoding this CDR3. CDR3: CASSIGAGQPQHF. CDR3 DNA sequence: TGTGCCAGTAGTATAGGGGCGGGTCAGCCCCAGCATTTT. The J gene is TRBJ1-5, the V gene TRBV19; D is undetermined. Trimming took 1 base from V and 6 from J, leaving 7 bases between them. Per germline, CDR1 LNHDA and CDR2 SQIVND (reference sequence). The CDR3 is 13 amino acids.

The chain links TRBV7-9 to TRBJ1-5, with 10 bases lining up with TRBD1. Germline loops: CDR1 SEHNR, CDR2 FQNEAQ (reference sequence). With 1 base clipped from V and 1 base from J, the junction kept 4 bases outside the gene matches. The CDR3 runs to 17 residues. The CDR3 coding sequence is TGTGCCAGCAGCTTAGGGCGACAGGGGGCCAGCAATCAGCCCCAGCATTTT. Its translation is CASSLGRQGASNQPQHF.

The chain employs TRBV6-6 and TRBJ2-5; D may be TRBD1 (5 bases). The CDR3 has 15 amino acids. Trimming took off 8 bases at V and 0 bases at J, with 16 bases between the two ends. Per the germline V gene, CDR1 is MNHNY and CDR2 is SVGAGI (reference sequence). CDR3 region: CASVGLIRDQETQYF. The CDR3 DNA sequence: TGTGCCAGCGTTGGATTAATCAGGGACCAAGAGACCCAGTACTTC.